Listed below are T cell receptor beta chains from one sample, sequenced in a study of T cell responses to AZD1222 COVID-19 vaccine. Data came from immunoSEQ multiplex PCR; TCRdb stores just in-frame clones and leaves some out. This sample carries about 150,000 clones, roughly nine tenths of them seen once, and the ten largest clones take about 4%. This specimen was peripheral blood, taken 28 days after the second AZD1222 dose. The source of these receptors is an adult who received the AZD1222 COVID-19 vaccine. Each CDR3 is given without its conserved first and last residue. D genes are given only for firm matches.

TRBD1 TRBJ2-1 TRBV19 ASRGTGVLNEQF
- TRBJ2-3 TRBV15 ATSRRTDTQY
- TRBJ1-5 TRBV30 AWSGGPGWDQPQH
- TRBJ1-2 TRBV19 ASMLGVESYGYT
- TRBJ1-1 TRBV11-3 ASSLWGGRVTEAF
- TRBJ1-5 TRBV15 ATQDIALASNQPQH
TRBD2 TRBJ2-3 TRBV7-2 ASSLAGGSADTQY
- TRBJ1-5 TRBV30 AWSVSRNNQPQH
- TRBJ1-4 TRBV6-2/TRBV6-3 ASSLKGGEKLF
TRBD2 TRBJ2-2 TRBV5-6 ASSLVAGGTGELF
TRBD2 TRBJ2-2 TRBV11-3 ASSLPLAGGVTGELF
- TRBJ2-3 TRBV5-4 ASSGPSSTDTQY
- TRBJ2-5 TRBV7-7 ASSQTSSFQETQY